The 17 T cell receptor beta chains listed next were all sequenced from one sample in a study of shared clonotypes between healthy human individuals (dated by TCRdb to 2018 to 2021). Libraries were built with the immunoSEQ multiplex PCR assay. In its TCRdb copy, this immuneACCESS table keeps in-frame sequences only and misses some clones. Where compared with another copy, unresolved V genes explain less than half of these, and the others have no known cause. This sample gives around 690,000 clones in total; about 90% of them show up just once. The ten biggest clones cover around a third of the sample. The sequenced sample was memory CD8+ T cells from PBMCs. This specimen's cell subset or site label, interpreted: CD45RO+ cells pooled with CCR7-negative TemRA cells. These TCRs come from a young man in good health. Some clones in this sample may be carry-over from other donors' samples.

The CDR3: CASSHGLAQETQYF. CDR3 DNA sequence: TGTGCCAGCAGCCACGGACTAGCCCAAGAGACCCAGTACTTC. This sequence joins TRBV7-9 and TRBJ2-5; TRBD2 aligns across 8 bases. The CDR3 is made up of 14 amino acids. Unmatched junction bases numbered 3, after V lost 5 bases and J lost 1 base. Per the germline V gene, CDR1 is SEHNR and CDR2 is FQNEAQ (reference sequence). Combining the CDR3 with reference TRBV7-9 and TRBJ2-5 gives the whole variable domain DTGVSQNPRHKITKRGQNVTFRCDPISEHNRLYWYRQTLGQGPEFLTYFQNEAQLEKSRLLSDRFSAERPKGSFSTLEIQRTEQGDSAMYLCASSHGLAQETQYFGPGTRLLVL.

The V call is TRBV11-2, the J call TRBJ2-1, with TRBD2 identical over 8 bases. This CDR3 contains 16 residues. Looked up from germline, CDR1 is SGHAT and CDR2 is FQNNGV. V gave up 0 bases and J gave up 7 bases; unmatched junction bases: 8. As DNA, the CDR3 is TGTGCCAGCAGCTTAGATCTAGTGGCGGGGGGAAATGAGCAGTTCTTC. It yields the protein CASSLDLVAGGNEQFF.

The rearrangement joins TRBV30 to TRBJ2-4; D unclear. The V end was cut by 4 bases, the J end by 8 bases, with 12 bases between. The CDR3 is 12 residues long. The germline gives CDR1 GTSNPN, CDR2 SVGIG (reference sequence). The CDR3 loop reads CAWNLLGDIQYF. The CDR3, as DNA: TGTGCCTGGAATCTCCTTGGGGACATTCAGTACTTC.

This sequence joins TRBV28 and TRBJ2-1; no clear D. The germline V gene encodes CDR1 MDHEN and CDR2 SYDVKM. Trimming shortened V by 6 bases and J by 7 bases, and 4 bases separated the two germline ends. The CDR3 spans 10 residues. CDR3 amino acids: CASSGNEQFF. In nucleotides, the CDR3 is TGTGCCAGCAGCGGGAATGAGCAGTTCTTC.

V gene TRBV15 combines with J gene TRBJ2-7; D gene ambiguous. V gave up 1 base and J gave up 2 bases, with 15 bases separating them. Germline V lookup: CDR1 LNHNV, CDR2 YYDKDF (reference sequence). This CDR3 is built from 16 residues. CDR3 amino acids: CATSRALQDGAYEQYF. DNA for the CDR3: TGTGCCACCAGCAGAGCATTACAAGACGGAGCCTACGAGCAGTACTTC.

The chain uses TRBV21-1 and TRBJ2-7. TRBV21-1 is a documented pseudogene. The CDR3 contains 10 residues. CDR3 bases: TGTGCCAGCAGCGTCTACGAGCAGTACTTC. Translated: CASSVYEQYF.

J is TRBJ2-1 and V is TRBV6-1; TRBD2 is a possible D gene (6 bases). The CDR3 is 11 amino acids. Germline V CDR1 and CDR2: MNHNS, SASEGT. V lost 5 bases and J lost 9, with 8 bases in between. The CDR3 loop reads CASSPRGEQFF. CDR3 sequence (DNA): TGTGCCAGCAGTCCGCGGGGTGAGCAGTTCTTC.

V usage is TRBV27 and J usage is TRBJ2-7, with TRBD1 matching over 10 bases. Germline V lookup: CDR1 MNHEY, CDR2 SMNVEV (reference sequence). The CDR3 is made up of 16 amino acids. J gave up 3 bases and V 4 bases, and 9 bases lay outside the gene matches. CDR3 loop: CASSYGTGTGDYEQYF. In DNA form, the CDR3 reads TGTGCCAGCAGTTACGGTACCGGGACAGGGGACTACGAGCAGTACTTC.

The V and J genes are TRBV11-2 and TRBJ2-5; TRBD2 agrees at 12 bases. The CDR3 is 16 residues long. The ends lost 5 bases at V and 4 bases at J; junction bases unmatched: 8. CDR1 is SGHAT and CDR2 is FQNNGV in the germline V gene. As DNA, the CDR3 is TGTGCCAGCAGCCCGACGACGGGACTAGCGGGAGAGACCCAGTACTTC. This codes for CASSPTTGLAGETQYF.

The CDR3 spells CASSVDRALPSGANVLTF. For the CDR3, the DNA is TGTGCCAGCAGCGTAGATAGAGCCCTACCTTCTGGGGCCAACGTCCTGACTTTC. This sequence joins TRBV9 and TRBJ2-6; no reliable D call. CDR3 size: 18 residues. V shed 0 bases and J shed 1 base, with 14 bases lying between them. CDR1 is SGDLS and CDR2 is YYNGEE in the germline V gene.

The gene calls are TRBV29-1 and TRBJ2-7; 10 bases fit TRBD1. V lost 6 bases, J lost 7 bases, and 12 bases stayed unmatched. CDR1 is SQVTM and CDR2 is ANQGSEA in the germline V gene. This CDR3 is 14 amino acids long. The CDR3 DNA follows: TGCAGCGTCTCTCGACAGGGGGCGCCGGGAGAGCAGTACTTC. Translating it yields CSVSRQGAPGEQYF.

The chain uses TRBV4-2 and TRBJ2-1; no definite D call. Germline CDR1 and CDR2: LGHNA and YNFKEQ. Trimming removed 3 bases from V and 8 bases from J, with 8 bases in between. CDR3 length equals 12 residues. The CDR3: CASSQSRDEQFF. Written as DNA, the CDR3 is TGTGCCAGCAGCCAGTCACGGGATGAGCAGTTCTTC.

This chain links TRBV7-8 with TRBJ1-2; possibly TRBD1 for D (5 bases). The length of the CDR3 is 17 residues. The V end lost 3 bases, the J end lost 4 bases, and 21 bases lay between the germline ends. CDR1 and CDR2 (germline): SGHVS, FQNEAQ. CDR3 amino acids: CASSFVSGTSYPYGYTF. In DNA form, the CDR3 reads TGTGCCAGCAGCTTCGTCTCCGGGACTTCTTACCCCTATGGCTACACCTTC. The whole variable domain, remainder taken from reference TRBV7-8 and TRBJ1-2, is GAGVSQSPRYKVAKRGQDVALRCDPISGHVSLFWYQQALGQGPEFLTYFQNEAQLDKSGLPSDRFFAERPEGSVSTLKIQRTQQEDSAVYLCASSFVSGTSYPYGYTFGSGTRLTVV.

J is TRBJ1-2 and V is TRBV5-8; no definite D call. Germline-derived CDR1 and CDR2 are SGHTS and YDEGEE. The CDR3 contains 14 residues. V was shortened by 1 base and J by 3 bases, with 10 bases between the two germline ends. The CDR3 reads CASSLRQIYYGYTF. In DNA, the CDR3 is TGTGCCAGCAGCTTGAGGCAGATTTACTATGGCTACACCTTC.

The V gene is TRBV28, the J gene TRBJ2-5; perhaps TRBD1 as D (6 bases). V lost 6 bases and J lost 5, with 16 bases in between. This CDR3 has 14 residues. Germline CDR1 and CDR2: MDHEN and SYDVKM. DNA of the CDR3: TGTGCCAGCAGGTGGGGGCGAGATTGGGAGACCCAGTACTTC. This codes for CASRWGRDWETQYF.

On this clone itself: Germline and junction disagree at one end, which may indicate a read error. The CDR3 is CASSQAVGGGETRYF. The CDR3 DNA reads TGTGCCAGCAGCCAAGCCGTAGGCGGCGGAGAGACCCGGTACTTC. The chain recombines TRBV4-2 with TRBJ2-5; D call uncertain. This CDR3 comprises 15 residues. Germline values: CDR1 LGHNA, CDR2 YNFKEQ.

The V and J genes are TRBV27 and TRBJ2-5; D not resolved. The germline V gene encodes CDR1 MNHEY and CDR2 SMNVEV (reference sequence). The CDR3 is made up of 14 amino acids. The ends were cut back, 5 bases at V and 5 bases at J, with 15 bases in the middle. DNA of the CDR3: TGTGCCAGCAGTGCCTCTAGAGGTTGGGAGACCCAGTACTTC. Amino acid sequence: CASSASRGWETQYF.